The entry that follows covers one T cell receptor (beta chain) sequence. Patients at the Seattle site were enrolled during active infection and followed longitudinally. In the authors' methods: Researchers report that nucleated cell counts were estimated from reference gene primer amplification. Sequencing used immunoSEQ multiplex PCR; TCRdb keeps in-frame clones, though not all of them. That table gives V, J and clone size, and the DNA gave D and trimming. The sample has roughly 100,000 clones; about nine tenths are singletons. CDR3 size: 14 residues. With V trimmed by 5 bases and J by 7 bases, 8 bases remained unmatched. Germline-derived CDR1 and CDR2 are KGHSH and LQKENI. This entry is derived from a study of blood T cell repertoires in COVID-19. Looking at the study overall: Sites in the United States, Italy and Spain provided acute and convalescent COVID-19 samples. The cDNA or gDNA used as material had been derived from T cells, B-cell-depleted T cells, or PBMCs.

The TCR originated in a woman in her forties or fifties with COVID-19, enrolled during active disease. This chain uses TRBV18 with TRBJ1-5; 7 bases fit TRBD1. The sequencing sample was made of peripheral blood. Here the CDR3 DNA reads TGTGCCAGCTCAGGGACAGCCGGGAAGCAGCCCCAGCATTTT. Protein product: CASSGTAGKQPQHF.